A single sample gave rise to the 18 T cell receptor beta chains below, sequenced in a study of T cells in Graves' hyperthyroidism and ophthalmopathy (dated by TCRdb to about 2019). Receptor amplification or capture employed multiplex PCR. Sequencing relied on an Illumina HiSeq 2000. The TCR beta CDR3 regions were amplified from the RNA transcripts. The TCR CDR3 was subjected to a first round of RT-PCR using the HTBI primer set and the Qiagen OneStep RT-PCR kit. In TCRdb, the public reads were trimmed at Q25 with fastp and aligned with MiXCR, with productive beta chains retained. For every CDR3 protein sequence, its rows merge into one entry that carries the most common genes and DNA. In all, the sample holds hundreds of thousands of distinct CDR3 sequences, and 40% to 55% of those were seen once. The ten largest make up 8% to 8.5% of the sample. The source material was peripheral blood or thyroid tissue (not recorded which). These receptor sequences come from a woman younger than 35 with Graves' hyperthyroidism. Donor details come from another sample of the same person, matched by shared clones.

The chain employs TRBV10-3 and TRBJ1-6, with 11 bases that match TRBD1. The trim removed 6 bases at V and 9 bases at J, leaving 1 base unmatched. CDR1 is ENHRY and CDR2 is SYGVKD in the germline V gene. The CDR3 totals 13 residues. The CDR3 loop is CAIRGTGGSPLHF. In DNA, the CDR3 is TGTGCCATCAGAGGGACAGGGGGTTCACCCCTCCACTTT.

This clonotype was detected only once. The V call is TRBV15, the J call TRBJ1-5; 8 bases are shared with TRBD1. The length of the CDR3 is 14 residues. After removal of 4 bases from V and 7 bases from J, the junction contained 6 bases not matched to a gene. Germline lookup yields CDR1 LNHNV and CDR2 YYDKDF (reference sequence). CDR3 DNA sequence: TGTGCCACCAGCACCCGGACAGGGAGGCAGCCCCAGCATTTT. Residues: CATSTRTGRQPQHF.

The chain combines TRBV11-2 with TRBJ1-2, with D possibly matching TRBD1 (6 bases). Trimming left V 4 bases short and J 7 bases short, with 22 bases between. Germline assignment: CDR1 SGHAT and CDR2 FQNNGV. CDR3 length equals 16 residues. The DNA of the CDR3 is TGTGCCAGCAGCTCGGGGGCCTACGCCCGGCACAGTGGCTACACCTTC. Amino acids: CASSSGAYARHSGYTF. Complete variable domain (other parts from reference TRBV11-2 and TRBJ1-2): EAGVAQSPRYKIIEKRQSVAFWCNPISGHATLYWYQQILGQGPKLLIQFQNNGVVDDSQLPKDRFSAERLKGVDSTLKIQPAKLEDSAVYLCASSSGAYARHSGYTFGSGTRLTVV.

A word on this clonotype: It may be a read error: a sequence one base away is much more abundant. The chain's CDR3 is CATSEIVPGTEAFF. In DNA form, the CDR3 reads TGTGCCACCAGTGAAATTGTCCCAGGCACTGAAGCTTTCTTT. V gene TRBV2 combines with J gene TRBJ1-1; D gene unclear. CDR1 is SNHLY and CDR2 is FYNNEI in the germline V gene. The CDR3 extends over 14 amino acids.

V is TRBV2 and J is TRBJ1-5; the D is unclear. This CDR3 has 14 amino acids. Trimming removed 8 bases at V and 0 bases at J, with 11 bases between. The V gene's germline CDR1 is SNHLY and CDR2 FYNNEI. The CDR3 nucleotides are TGTGCCAGCTCACCACCCACTAGCAATCAGCCCCAGCATTTT. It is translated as CASSPPTSNQPQHF.

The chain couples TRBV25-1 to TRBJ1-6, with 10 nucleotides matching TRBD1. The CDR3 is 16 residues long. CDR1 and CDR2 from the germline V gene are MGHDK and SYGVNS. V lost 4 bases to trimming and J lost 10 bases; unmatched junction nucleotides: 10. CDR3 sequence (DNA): TGTGCCAGCAGTGCTAGAGATGGGGACAGGGGATCACCCCTCCACTTT. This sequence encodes CASSARDGDRGSPLHF.

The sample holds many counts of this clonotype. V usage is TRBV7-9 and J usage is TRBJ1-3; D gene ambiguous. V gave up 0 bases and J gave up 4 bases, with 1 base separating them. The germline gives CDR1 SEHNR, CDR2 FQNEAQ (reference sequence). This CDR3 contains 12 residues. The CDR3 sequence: CASSLAGNTIYF. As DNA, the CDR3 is TGTGCCAGCAGCTTAGCCGGAAACACCATATATTTT.

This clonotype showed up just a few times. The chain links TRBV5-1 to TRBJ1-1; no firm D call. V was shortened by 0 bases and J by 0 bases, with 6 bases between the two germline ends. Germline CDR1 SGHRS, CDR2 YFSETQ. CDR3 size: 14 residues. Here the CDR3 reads CASSLEPMNTEAFF. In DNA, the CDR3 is TGCGCCAGCAGCTTGGAACCCATGAACACTGAAGCTTTCTTT. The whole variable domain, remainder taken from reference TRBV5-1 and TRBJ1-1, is KAGVTQTPRYLIKTRGQQVTLSCSPISGHRSVSWYQQTPGQGLQFLFEYFSETQRNKGNFPGRFSGRQFSNSRSEMNVSTLELGDSALYLCASSLEPMNTEAFFGQGTRLTVV.

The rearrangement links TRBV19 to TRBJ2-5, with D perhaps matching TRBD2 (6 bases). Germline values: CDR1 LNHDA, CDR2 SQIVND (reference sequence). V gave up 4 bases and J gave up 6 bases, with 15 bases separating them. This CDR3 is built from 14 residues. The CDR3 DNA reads TGTGCCAGTAGTAGGGGGGTGGGCGTGAAGACCCAGTACTTC. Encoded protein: CASSRGVGVKTQYF.

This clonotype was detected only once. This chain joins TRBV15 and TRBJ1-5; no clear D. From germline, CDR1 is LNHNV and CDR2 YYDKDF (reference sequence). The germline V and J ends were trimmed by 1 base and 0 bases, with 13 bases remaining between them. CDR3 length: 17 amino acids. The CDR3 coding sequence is TGTGCCACCAGCAGAGGGACGGCGGGCTATAGCAATCAGCCCCAGCATTTT. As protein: CATSRGTAGYSNQPQHF.

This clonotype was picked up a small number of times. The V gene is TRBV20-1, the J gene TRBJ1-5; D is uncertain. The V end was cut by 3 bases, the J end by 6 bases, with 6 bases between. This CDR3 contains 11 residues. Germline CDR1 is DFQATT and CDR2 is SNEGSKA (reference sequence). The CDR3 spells CSARIGQPQHF. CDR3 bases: TGCAGTGCTAGGATTGGTCAGCCCCAGCATTTT.

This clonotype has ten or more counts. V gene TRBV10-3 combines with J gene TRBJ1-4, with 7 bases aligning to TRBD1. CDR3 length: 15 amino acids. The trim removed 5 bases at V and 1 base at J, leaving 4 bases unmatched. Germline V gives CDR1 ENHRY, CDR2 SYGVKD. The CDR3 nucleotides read TGTGCCATCAGTACCAACAGGGGAACTAATGAAAAACTGTTTTTT. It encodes CAISTNRGTNEKLFF.

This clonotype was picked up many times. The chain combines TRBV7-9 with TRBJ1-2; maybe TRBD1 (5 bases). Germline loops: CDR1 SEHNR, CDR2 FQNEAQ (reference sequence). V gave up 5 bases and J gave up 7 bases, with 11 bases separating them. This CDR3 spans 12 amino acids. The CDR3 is CASSPDSRGYTF. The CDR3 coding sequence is TGTGCCAGCAGCCCCGACAGTCGTGGCTACACCTTC.

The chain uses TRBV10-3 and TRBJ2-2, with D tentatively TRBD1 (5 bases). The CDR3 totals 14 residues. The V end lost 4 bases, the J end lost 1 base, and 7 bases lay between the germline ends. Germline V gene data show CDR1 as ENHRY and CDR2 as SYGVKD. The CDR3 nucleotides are TGTGCCATCAGTGGCGGACAGAACACCGGGGAGCTGTTTTTT. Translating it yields CAISGGQNTGELFF.

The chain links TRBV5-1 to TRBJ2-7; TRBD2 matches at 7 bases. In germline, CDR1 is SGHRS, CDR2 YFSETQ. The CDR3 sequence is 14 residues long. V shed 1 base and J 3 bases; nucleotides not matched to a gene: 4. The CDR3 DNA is TGCGCCAGCAGCTTGCACGGCGGGAGCTACGAGCAGTACTTC. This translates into CASSLHGGSYEQYF.

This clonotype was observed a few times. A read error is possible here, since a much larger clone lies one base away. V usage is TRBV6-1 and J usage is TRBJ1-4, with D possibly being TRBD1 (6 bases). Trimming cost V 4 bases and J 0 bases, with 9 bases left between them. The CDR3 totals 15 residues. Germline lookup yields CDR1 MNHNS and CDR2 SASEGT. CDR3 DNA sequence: TGTGCCAGCAGTGGCGACAGGACAACTAATGAAAAACTGTTTTTT. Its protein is CASSGDRTTNEKLFF.

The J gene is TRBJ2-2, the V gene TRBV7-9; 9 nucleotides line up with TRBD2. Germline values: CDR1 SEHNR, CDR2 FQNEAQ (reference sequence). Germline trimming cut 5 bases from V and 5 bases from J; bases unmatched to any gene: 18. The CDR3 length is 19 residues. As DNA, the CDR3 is TGTGCCAGCAGCCCCCACTCAGGGGCGGGAGGGCCCCTTACCGGGGAGCTGTTTTTT. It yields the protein CASSPHSGAGGPLTGELFF.

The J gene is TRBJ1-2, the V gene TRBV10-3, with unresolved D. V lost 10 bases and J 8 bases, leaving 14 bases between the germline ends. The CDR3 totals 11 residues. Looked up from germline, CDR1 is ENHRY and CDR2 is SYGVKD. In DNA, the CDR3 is TGTGCCAGCAGATCCCTCGTGGGCTACACCTTC. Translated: CASRSLVGYTF.